The T cell receptor (beta chain) described here comes from a study of cytomegalovirus exposure and HLA in healthy donors. Turning to this clone: Its antigen is as yet unknown.

PCR amplification relied on 60 Vbeta primers (plus 13 Jbeta primers). Original analysis: Counted up in a later analysis, unique TCR beta chains came to about 80 million, with around 10 million shared. Repertoires were generated with immunoSEQ multiplex PCR, while TCRdb's copy carries only in-frame clones and drops some. The V and J calls and clone size were taken over from that table, and D and trimming were inferred from the DNA. The top ten clones hold 9% to 12% of a sample with around 90,000 clones, roughly 80% of them seen once. Study findings and constraints: In an earlier analysis, productive rearrangement rates for most beta V segments clustered near 87% or 30%.

While unrecorded immune exposures were likely, the donors were nominally healthy when sampled. The trim removed 4 bases at V and 7 bases at J, leaving 36 bases unmatched. The germline V gene encodes CDR1 PRHDT and CDR2 FYEKMQ (reference sequence). There are 24 residues in the CDR3. Source material: PBMCs. This clonotype was sampled from a human donor in good health. V is TRBV13 and J is TRBJ1-5, with TRBD1 matching 8 bases. The CDR3 nucleotides read TGTGCCAGCAGCTCACCCATCCTCGGACAGGGATCGGGCAGTTGGCCCTATATGAGACAGCCCCAGCATTTT. It is translated as CASSSPILGQGSGSWPYMRQPQHF.